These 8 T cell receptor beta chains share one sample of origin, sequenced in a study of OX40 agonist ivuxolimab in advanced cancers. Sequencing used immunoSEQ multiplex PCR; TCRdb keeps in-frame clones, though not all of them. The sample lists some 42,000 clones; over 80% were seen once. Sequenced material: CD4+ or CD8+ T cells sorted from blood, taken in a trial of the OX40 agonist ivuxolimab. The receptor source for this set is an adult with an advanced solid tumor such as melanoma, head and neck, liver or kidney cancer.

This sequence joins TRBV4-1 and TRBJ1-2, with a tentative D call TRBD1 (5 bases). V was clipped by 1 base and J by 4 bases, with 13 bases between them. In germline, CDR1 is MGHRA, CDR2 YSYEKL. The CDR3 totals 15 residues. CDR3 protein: CASSQARTRGYGYTF. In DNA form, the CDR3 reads TGCGCCAGCAGCCAAGCGAGGACACGAGGCTATGGCTACACCTTC.

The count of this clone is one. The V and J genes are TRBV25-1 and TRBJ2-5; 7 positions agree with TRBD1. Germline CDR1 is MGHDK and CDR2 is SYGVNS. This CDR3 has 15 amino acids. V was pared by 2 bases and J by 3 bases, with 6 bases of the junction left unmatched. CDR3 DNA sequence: TGTGCCAGCAGTGAAGTTAGGCAGGGGGAAGAGACCCAGTACTTC. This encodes CASSEVRQGEETQYF. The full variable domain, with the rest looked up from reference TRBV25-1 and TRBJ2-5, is EADIYQTPRYLVIGTGKKITLECSQTMGHDKMYWYQQDPGMELHLIHYSYGVNSTEKGDLSSESTVSRIRTEHFPLTLESARPSHTSQYLCASSEVRQGEETQYFGPGTRLLVL.

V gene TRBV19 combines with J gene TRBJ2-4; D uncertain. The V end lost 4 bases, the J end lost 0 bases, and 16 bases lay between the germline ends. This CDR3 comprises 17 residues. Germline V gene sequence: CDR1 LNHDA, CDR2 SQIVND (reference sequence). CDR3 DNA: TGTGCCAGTAGTAGTCGTAGGCAGGCGATAGCCAAAAACATTCAGTACTTC. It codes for CASSSRRQAIAKNIQYF.

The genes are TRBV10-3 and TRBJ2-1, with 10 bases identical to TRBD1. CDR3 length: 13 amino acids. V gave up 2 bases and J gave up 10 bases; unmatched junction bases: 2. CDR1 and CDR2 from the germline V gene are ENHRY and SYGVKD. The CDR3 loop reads CAISEGDRGEQFF. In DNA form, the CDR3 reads TGTGCCATCAGTGAGGGGGACAGGGGAGAGCAGTTCTTC.

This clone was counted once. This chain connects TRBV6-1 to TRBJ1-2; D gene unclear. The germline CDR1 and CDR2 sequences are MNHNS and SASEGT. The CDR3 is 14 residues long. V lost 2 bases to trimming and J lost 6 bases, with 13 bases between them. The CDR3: CASSEHEGADGYTF. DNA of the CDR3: TGTGCCAGCAGTGAACACGAGGGCGCGGATGGCTACACCTTC.

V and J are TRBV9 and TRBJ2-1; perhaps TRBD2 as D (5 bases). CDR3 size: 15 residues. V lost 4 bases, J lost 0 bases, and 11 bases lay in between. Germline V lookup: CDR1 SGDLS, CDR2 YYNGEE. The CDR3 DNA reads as TGTGCCAGCAGCCCCCAAGGGAGCTCCTACAATGAGCAGTTCTTC. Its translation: CASSPQGSSYNEQFF. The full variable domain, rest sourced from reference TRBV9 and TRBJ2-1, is DSGVTQTPKHLITATGQRVTLRCSPRSGDLSVYWYQQSLDQGLQFLIQYYNGEERAKGNILERFSAQQFPDLHSELNLSSLELGDSALYFCASSPQGSSYNEQFFGPGTRLTVL.

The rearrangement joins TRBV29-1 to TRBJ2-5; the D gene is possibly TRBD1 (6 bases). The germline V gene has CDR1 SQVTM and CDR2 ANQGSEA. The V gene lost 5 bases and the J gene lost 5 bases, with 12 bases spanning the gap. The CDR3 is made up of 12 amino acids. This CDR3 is CSVFGQWETQYF. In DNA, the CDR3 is TGCAGCGTTTTTGGACAGTGGGAGACCCAGTACTTC.

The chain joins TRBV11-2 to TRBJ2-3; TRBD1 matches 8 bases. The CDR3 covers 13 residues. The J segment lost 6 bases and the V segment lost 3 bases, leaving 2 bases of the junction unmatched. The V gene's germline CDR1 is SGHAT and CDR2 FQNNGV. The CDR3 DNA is TGTGCCAGCAGCTTCAACAGGGGGGATACGCAGTATTTT. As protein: CASSFNRGDTQYF.